This TCR beta chain was sequenced for a study of T cells expressing NK-cell markers. For the study at large: Most of the eight sequenced donors tested HCMV-seropositive; one tested seronegative.

It was by 5'RACE template switching with UMIs that TCR beta cDNA was made. Reanalyzing the 5' RACE reads, TCRdb keeps one entry per CDR3 protein, without DNA. Found here are about 380,000 distinct CDR3 sequences; the top ten clones hold 5.2%. A remark on this clonotype: Its antigen remains unknown.

Germline lookup yields CDR1 MNHNS and CDR2 SASEGT. There are 15 residues in the CDR3. Findings of the study overall: Whether expanded NKG2C+ T cell clones were HCMV-specific remained unclear. Each of 6 or 7 donors carried dominant NKG2C+ clonotypes accounting for roughly 1.0-8% of CD8+ T cells.

This chain connects TRBV6-1 to TRBJ1-1; TCRdb calls TRBD1, which cannot be checked without DNA. The TCR was taken from a man aged 18-70 years in good health. The sample taken for sequencing was blood T cells: a sorted CD56 or NKG2C T cell subset, CD4+ or CD8+ T cells, or bulk PBMC T cells (not recorded which). CDR3 loop: CASSGTANMNTEAFF.